The rows below give T cell receptor beta chains drawn from one sample of a study of cytomegalovirus exposure and HLA in healthy donors. The repertoire was sequenced with immunoSEQ multiplex PCR; TCRdb's copy has only in-frame clones and lacks some. The sample includes over 150,000 clones, roughly four fifths of them seen just once. Sequencing was performed on PBMCs. These receptors came from a male donor in good health and CMV-seronegative. The CDR3 runs from the conserved cysteine through the conserved F or W. Each record gives: CDR3 length, V gene, CDR3 protein.

16,TRBV30,CAWSVKSGRAYNEQFF
16,TRBV15,CATSRPGEGGNQPQHF
14,TRBV30,CAWSSSTGSQPQHF
20,TRBV10-1,CASSWAGGQGAFGENTEAFF
14,TRBV30,CAWSAGGGNQPQHF
15,TRBV2,CASKAQLILTDTQYF
15,TRBV5-1,CASSERQGVHNEQFF
12,TRBV6-5,CASSSLVEEAFF
14,TRBV6-1,CASNSGASPHGYTF
14,TRBV6-6,CASSYSGTRYEQYF
15,TRBV28,CASSPVAGGRNEQFF
15,TRBV4-3,CASSQGDRGNNEQFF
13,TRBV6-6,CASRGLNNSPLHF
14,TRBV9,CASSAGSSYNEQFF
14,TRBV28,CASRNAQGAAEQYF
16,TRBV29-1,CSVGGTGRYSNQPQHF
16,TRBV7-8,CASISGISSSYNEQFF
16,TRBV28,CASSSRSAGGTGELFF
14,TRBV27,CASSLTGADTEAFF
15,TRBV6-5,CASRGRGRVTDTQYF
18,TRBV7-9,CASSLIGGRGAGANVLTF
14,TRBV21-1,CASRTGGAGNTIYF
14,TRBV7-8,CASSKDRGQSPLHF
14,TRBV27,CASSPYWGANVLTF
16,TRBV5-6,CASSWGSGGLNQPQHF
15,TRBV2,CAGIDLSSYNSPLHF
14,TRBV29-1,CSVRAGPVSYEQYF
15,TRBV4-1,CASSQGSSGRYEQYF
15,TRBV6-5,CASSGAGTAQETQYF
15,TRBV19,CASSLGLAGGDEQFF
15,TRBV9,CASSPWGQGYNEQFF
16,TRBV7-9,CASSSWIAEESQPQHF
19,TRBV12-5,CASGLVPTLTAILNQPQHF
13,TRBV30,CAWSDSLTGELFF
12,TRBV6-1,CASRQDYYEQYF
15,TRBV6-1,CASSELAGGYNEQFF
15,TRBV13,CASSPRLAATDTQYF
13,TRBV25-1,CASRAGESYEQYF
13,TRBV30,CAWSVREGDTQYF
13,TRBV2,CASSETSLGGYTF
14,TRBV28,CASSSDSANQPQHF
15,TRBV7-2,CASSLATGAHLTQYF
10,TRBV6-1,CASLMDTQYF
16,TRBV6-1,CASSVVTGGEVYGYTF
16,TRBV30,CAWSWGAGAGLGEQYF
13,TRBV29-1,CSVPGGSNQPQHF
15,TRBV11-2,CASSLSPPYTDTQYF
14,TRBV6-5,CASSYRRQDYEQYF
14,TRBV6-5,CASSPGGRVRGYTF
15,TRBV28,CASSIEASSTDTQYF
14,TRBV19,CARTCGTGDYGYTF
14,TRBV6-6,CASSLLAGGDEQYF
16,TRBV12-5,CASQPPPGQAVGELFF
13,TRBV5-4,CASSPTPSTEAFF
14,TRBV25-1,CASTNPLDTGELFF
16,TRBV4-2,CASSQDLAREDEKLFF
14,TRBV29-1,CSVGVAGLANEQFF
14,TRBV6-5,CASSYSTDSYEQYF
15,TRBV7-3,CASSLTGSTGRPQHF